This section outlines one TCR beta chain sequence together with its context. The antigen remains unidentified. This record belongs to a study of cytomegalovirus exposure and HLA in healthy donors. Findings and caveats of the study: Later analysis demonstrated an association between a missense DCLRE1C variant and TCR beta V- and J-gene trimming.

13 Jbeta primers and 60 Vbeta primers were used for the PCR. Using immunoSEQ multiplex PCR, the repertoire was profiled, and TCRdb retains in-frame clones only, with some absent. The repertoire holds roughly 120,000 clones, with 73% as singletons. The sequenced sample consisted of PBMCs. This TCR was sampled from a man aged 35 to 55 in good health and CMV-seronegative.

In DNA, the CDR3 is TGTGCCAGCAGCTTGGAGCAGGGTTTCGCCTACGAGCAGTACTTC. Its translation is CASSLEQGFAYEQYF. V and J are TRBV5-6 and TRBJ2-7; weak D call: TRBD1 (5 bases). V lost 0 bases to trimming and J lost 2 bases, with 12 bases between them. The CDR3 runs 15 residues. The germline gives CDR1 SGHDT, CDR2 YYEEEE.